Each of the 16 T cell receptor beta chains below was sequenced from the same sample in a study of blood T cells in healthy people across ages. Combining a sample-barcoded 5' primer with a J-beta primer mix, a second PCR ran for roughly 6 to 12 cycles. TCRdb ran MiXCR on the 5' RACE reads and lists one entry per CDR3 protein. The table shows about 680,000 distinct CDR3 sequences, with about half occurring only once. The sample comprised blood. The receptors shown here come from a woman aged 55-75 years in good health.

The rearrangement links TRBV30 to TRBJ1-2, with D unresolved. This CDR3 has 13 amino acids. Germline V gene data show CDR1 as GTSNPN and CDR2 as SVGIG (reference sequence). The ends were cut back, 0 bases at V and 2 bases at J, with 7 bases in the middle. CDR3 in DNA: TGTGCCTGGAGTGTACGGCACAACTATGGCTACACCTTC. It specifies CAWSVRHNYGYTF.

The chain joins TRBV5-1 to TRBJ2-5, with TRBD2 matching over 7 bases. The J call is in doubt because the DNA end fits TRBJ2-7 better. CDR1 and CDR2 (germline): SGHRS, YFSETQ. This CDR3 region has 17 residues. The CDR3 is CASSGGGFLLLTNEQYF. Here the CDR3 DNA reads TGCGCCAGCAGCGGGGGAGGGTTCCTGCTGCTGACTAACGAGCAGTACTTC.

This chain links TRBV4-3 with TRBJ2-7; 9 bases are a match to TRBD1. CDR1 LGHNA and CDR2 YSLEER come from the germline V gene. V was pared by 5 bases and J by 4 bases, with 9 bases of the junction left unmatched. The CDR3 has 15 residues. In DNA, the CDR3 is TGCGCCAGCAGCTCGGACGGGACAGGGTGGTACGAGCAGTACTTC. It specifies CASSSDGTGWYEQYF.

The rearrangement links TRBV6-2 or TRBV6-3 to TRBJ2-7, with no clear D. The CDR3 runs 13 residues. V gave up 1 base and J gave up 6 bases, with 10 bases separating them. Germline loops: CDR1 MNHEY, CDR2 SVGEGT. The CDR3 protein is CASSYWSLGEQYF. The CDR3, as DNA: TGTGCCAGCAGTTACTGGAGCCTAGGCGAGCAGTACTTC.

This clonotype was counted between two and nine times. V and J are TRBV15 and TRBJ2-4, with D perhaps matching TRBD1 (5 bases). Germline CDR1 and CDR2: LNHNV and YYDKDF (reference sequence). V was pared by 5 bases and J by 1 base, with 18 bases between. The CDR3 runs to 17 residues. The CDR3 DNA is TGTGCCACCAGCTCCTCGGCAGGGAAGGCGGCCAAAAACATTCAGTACTTC. This codes for CATSSSAGKAAKNIQYF.

This clonotype was found a few times. The gene calls are TRBV4-3 and TRBJ1-4; possibly TRBD1 for D (5 bases). Germline-derived CDR1 and CDR2 are LGHNA and YSLEER. The V end lost 0 bases, the J end lost 3 bases, and 11 bases lay between the germline ends. The CDR3 has 16 amino acids. CDR3 loop: CASSQDFGRANEKLFF. For the CDR3, the DNA is TGCGCCAGCAGCCAAGATTTTGGCAGGGCTAATGAAAAACTGTTTTTT.

V usage is TRBV27 and J usage is TRBJ2-5; 7 bases are shared with TRBD1. The J call may be in error: the DNA end matches TRBJ2-7 better. This CDR3 comprises 13 residues. The germline CDR1 and CDR2 sequences are MNHEY and SMNVEV (reference sequence). CDR3 coding DNA: TGTGCCAGCAGTGGAATACAGGGGTACGAGCAGTACTTC. Residues: CASSGIQGYEQYF.

This clonotype has at least ten counts. The chain couples TRBV20-1 to TRBJ1-2; D possibly corresponds to TRBD1 (5 bases). The CDR3 is 16 amino acids. Trimming left V 0 bases short and J 2 bases short, with 16 bases between. Germline CDR1 and CDR2: DFQATT and SNEGSKA (reference sequence). The CDR3 nucleotides read TGCAGTGCTAGAGATCCTTTGGGACGGCGCAACTATGGCTACACCTTC. As protein: CSARDPLGRRNYGYTF.

There are a few counts of this clonotype. The CDR3 DNA reads TGCGCCAGCAGCCAAGATCGGGGGGTTGCTTCACCCCTCCACTTT. Protein: CASSQDRGVASPLHF. V is TRBV4-3 and J is TRBJ1-6, with a possible D match to TRBD1 (5 bases). The CDR3 spans 15 residues. Trimming pared 0 bases from V and 9 bases from J, leaving 12 bases between. Germline V lookup: CDR1 LGHNA, CDR2 YSLEER.

This clonotype was detected once. The rearrangement uses TRBV27 and TRBJ2-1, with 11 bases that match TRBD2. The CDR3 consists of 17 residues. V lost 2 bases to trimming and J lost 5 bases; unmatched junction nucleotides: 8. Looked up from germline, CDR1 is MNHEY and CDR2 is SMNVEV (reference sequence). The CDR3 is CASSLKMGLADHNEQFF. CDR3 coding DNA: TGTGCCAGCAGTTTAAAGATGGGACTAGCGGACCACAATGAGCAGTTCTTC.

The CDR3 sequence: CSARASGRGGSYEQYF. CDR3 bases: TGCAGTGCTCGGGCTAGCGGGAGAGGCGGGTCCTACGAGCAGTACTTC. The chain joins TRBV20-1 to TRBJ2-7, with 10 bases aligning to TRBD2. CDR3 length: 16 amino acids. The germline V gene has CDR1 DFQATT and CDR2 SNEGSKA (reference sequence). After removal of 5 bases from V and 1 base from J, the junction contained 11 bases not matched to a gene.

CDR3 in amino acids: CASSSGGQKNIQYF. CDR3 in DNA: TGTGCCAGCAGCTCAGGGGGACAGAAAAACATTCAGTACTTC. The V gene is TRBV7-2, the J gene TRBJ2-4, with 7 positions matching TRBD1. The CDR3 extends over 14 amino acids. Germline lookup yields CDR1 SGHTA and CDR2 FQGNSA. V shed 4 bases and J 4 bases; nucleotides not matched to a gene: 4.

The chain carries TRBV6-2 or TRBV6-3 and TRBJ2-3, with 9 bases fitting TRBD1. With 6 bases clipped from V and 4 bases from J, the junction kept 8 bases outside the gene matches. Germline loops: CDR1 MNHEY, CDR2 SVGEGT. This CDR3 region has 15 residues. This CDR3 is CASRRPGQGADTQYF. The CDR3 DNA is TGTGCCAGCAGAAGACCGGGACAGGGAGCAGATACGCAGTATTTT.

This clonotype was detected only once. J is TRBJ2-3 and V is TRBV7-2; the D gene is possibly TRBD2 (5 bases). The germline V gene has CDR1 SGHTA and CDR2 FQGNSA. V was shortened by 4 bases and J by 0 bases, with 11 bases between the two germline ends. CDR3 length: 15 amino acids. The DNA of the CDR3 is TGTGCCAGCAGCTCCTATAGCGCTAGCACAGATACGCAGTATTTT. This gives the protein CASSSYSASTDTQYF.

The rearrangement joins TRBV29-1 to TRBJ2-7; a possible D gene is TRBD1 (7 bases). The CDR3 contains 13 residues. V dropped 5 bases and J dropped 7 bases, with 18 bases sitting between them. Germline V lookup: CDR1 SQVTM, CDR2 ANQGSEA. The CDR3 loop is CSVRYTGAGEQYF. In nucleotides, the CDR3 is TGCAGCGTTCGATATACAGGGGCGGGAGAGCAGTACTTC.

This clonotype was found a few times. The CDR3 protein is CSARGERQGDYEQYF. The CDR3 DNA sequence: TGCAGTGCTAGAGGGGAGAGACAGGGTGACTACGAGCAGTACTTC. The chain uses TRBV20-1 and TRBJ2-7; 7 bases match TRBD1. V was pared by 1 base and J by 3 bases, with 9 bases of the junction left unmatched. This CDR3 comprises 15 residues. Germline CDR1 and CDR2: DFQATT and SNEGSKA (reference sequence).